This passage covers 26 T cell receptor beta chains from one sample sequenced in a study of T-cell reconstitution after alpha-beta-depleted transplantation in children. Library preparation (for TCRbeta) was performed with unique molecular identifiers. A single record per CDR3 protein comes from TCRdb applying MiXCR to the PCR reads. Here the sample spans over 550,000 distinct CDR3 sequences, more than 9% being singletons. This specimen consisted of PBMCs from the stem cell graft donor, obtained from the stem cell graft. These TCRs come from a human donor who donated a stem cell graft to a child with acute myeloid leukemia.

The sample holds a few counts of this clonotype. The chain joins TRBV12-1 to TRBJ2-1; the table calls TRBD2, which could not be checked here. TRBV12-1 is noted as a pseudogene. The CDR3 extends over 15 amino acids. The CDR3 sequence is CASRSKLAVLNEQFF. As DNA, the CDR3 is TGTGCCAGCAGGTCCAAGCTAGCGGTTCTGAATGAGCAGTTCTTC.

This clonotype was observed at least ten times. The chain joins TRBV7-9 to TRBJ2-7; maybe TRBD2 (6 bases). The V gene lost 3 bases and the J gene lost 7 bases, with 10 bases spanning the gap. This CDR3 contains 12 residues. The germline V gene has CDR1 SEHNR and CDR2 FQNEAQ (reference sequence). The CDR3 loop reads CASSLPAGEQYF. The CDR3 bases are TGTGCCAGCAGCTTGCCCGCGGGGGAGCAGTACTTC.

This clonotype came up a few times. This chain uses TRBV4-2 with TRBJ1-2, with D tentatively TRBD1 (6 bases). The germline CDR1 and CDR2 sequences are LGHNA and YNFKEQ. V lost 3 bases and J lost 3, with 26 bases in between. The CDR3 runs 19 residues. The CDR3 region is CASSQKGGPRGANYYGYTF. In DNA, the CDR3 is TGTGCCAGCAGCCAGAAAGGGGGTCCGAGAGGGGCCAACTACTATGGCTACACCTTC.

The chain is built from TRBV15 and TRBJ2-7; 9 bases are a match to TRBD1. The CDR3 contains 15 residues. The trim removed 5 bases at V and 5 bases at J, leaving 10 bases unmatched. Germline values: CDR1 LNHNV, CDR2 YYDKDF (reference sequence). CDR3 region: CATSPAGTGYDEQYF. The CDR3 bases are TGTGCCACCAGCCCGGCCGGGACAGGGTACGACGAGCAGTACTTC.

This clonotype was seen only a few times. CDR3 in DNA: TGTGCCAGCAGCCAAGATTCTACTAGGGGGACCGGGGAGCTGTTTTTT. Encoded protein: CASSQDSTRGTGELFF. This chain connects TRBV4-2 to TRBJ2-2, with D possibly matching TRBD1 (6 bases). Germline V gene data show CDR1 as LGHNA and CDR2 as YNFKEQ. The CDR3 extends over 16 amino acids. Trimming left V 0 bases short and J 5 bases short, with 13 bases between.

This CDR3 reads CASSLASRKPQEQYF. The CDR3 region has the DNA TGTGCCAGCAGTTTGGCAAGTAGGAAGCCGCAGGAGCAGTACTTC. The V and J genes are TRBV27 and TRBJ2-7, with no clear D. The CDR3 sequence is 15 residues long. Looked up from germline, CDR1 is MNHEY and CDR2 is SMNVEV (reference sequence). Trimming removed 3 bases from V and 7 bases from J, with 19 bases in between.

This chain links TRBV11-2 with TRBJ2-7; D is undetermined. The CDR3 spans 17 residues. Looked up from germline, CDR1 is SGHAT and CDR2 is FQNNGV. V lost 1 base and J lost 0, with 16 bases in between. Here the CDR3 reads CASSLGDWTEHSYEQYF. The CDR3 DNA reads TGTGCCAGCAGCTTAGGAGATTGGACCGAACACTCCTACGAGCAGTACTTC.

This clonotype was seen repeatedly, ten times or more. This rearrangement joins TRBV12-3 or TRBV12-4 to TRBJ2-1, with TRBD2 matching 7 bases. CDR3 length: 13 residues. V shed 10 bases and J 4 bases; nucleotides not matched to a gene: 7. Written as DNA, the CDR3 is TGTGCCATTACCCCAGCGGGGTACAATGAGCAGTTCTTC. Encoded protein: CAITPAGYNEQFF.

In its sample, this clonotype was seen a few times. The CDR3 loop is CASSLGQGDGANEKLFF. Written as DNA, the CDR3 is TGTGCCAGCAGCTTGGGACAAGGGGACGGAGCGAATGAAAAACTGTTTTTT. J is TRBJ1-4 and V is TRBV7-9, with D perhaps TRBD1 (6 bases). Germline V CDR1 and CDR2: SEHNR, FQNEAQ (reference sequence). Trimming stripped 3 bases from V and 5 bases from J, with 19 bases between. There are 17 residues in the CDR3.

This clonotype has only a few counts. This CDR3 is CASSPLDLNQPQHF. Here the CDR3 DNA reads TGCGCCAGCAGCCCTTTAGACCTAAATCAGCCCCAGCATTTT. The chain employs TRBV5-1 and TRBJ1-5; D ambiguous. This CDR3 region has 14 residues. Looked up from germline, CDR1 is SGHRS and CDR2 is YFSETQ. The ends were cut back, 4 bases at V and 4 bases at J, with 12 bases in the middle.

Notes on this clonotype: The junction differs from germline at one of its ends, possibly a read error. The CDR3, as DNA: TGTGCCAGCAGCTTAGACAGGCGCTCCCACAATGAGCAGTTCTTC. This encodes CASSLDRRSHNEQFF. This chain links TRBV7-2 with TRBJ2-1; possibly TRBD1 for D (5 bases). The CDR3 length is 15 residues. Germline values: CDR1 SGHTA, CDR2 FQGNSA.

This clonotype showed up many times. The chain carries TRBV6-5 and TRBJ1-2; D might be TRBD1 (6 bases). CDR3 length: 14 residues. Trimming took off 6 bases at V and 3 bases at J, with 14 bases between the two ends. The germline CDR1 and CDR2 sequences are MNHEY and SVGAGI. The CDR3 reads CASSFGGRDYGYTF. The CDR3 bases are TGTGCCAGCAGCTTTGGGGGCAGGGACTATGGCTACACCTTC.

The chain couples TRBV29-1 to TRBJ2-1; maybe TRBD1 (5 bases). The V end was cut by 3 bases, the J end by 12 bases, with 12 bases between. The CDR3 contains 11 residues. Germline V gene lookup returns CDR1 SQVTM and CDR2 ANQGSEA. The CDR3 sequence is CSVDLSQGQFF. CDR3 in DNA: TGCAGCGTTGACCTCTCCCAGGGGCAGTTCTTC.

Ten or more counts support this clonotype. The rearrangement joins TRBV25-1 to TRBJ2-1; D is possibly TRBD1 or TRBD2 (5 bases each). There are 14 residues in the CDR3. The V end lost 6 bases, the J end lost 10 bases, and 19 bases lay between the germline ends. From germline, CDR1 is MGHDK and CDR2 SYGVNS. CDR3 sequence: CASSHGTSVKEQFF. Here the CDR3 DNA reads TGTGCCAGCAGCCACGGGACGTCGGTTAAGGAGCAGTTCTTC.

A few counts support this clonotype. The J gene is TRBJ2-4, the V gene TRBV28; 9 bases line up with TRBD1. This CDR3 spans 18 amino acids. CDR1 is MDHEN, CDR2 SYDVKM, per germline. V was pared by 0 bases and J by 6 bases, with 12 bases of the junction left unmatched. CDR3 amino acids: CASSLWGSGQGVTNIQYF. DNA for the CDR3: TGTGCCAGCAGTTTATGGGGCTCGGGACAGGGAGTGACAAACATTCAGTACTTC.

The CDR3 protein is CSARDRRVTQYF. The CDR3 DNA follows: TGCAGTGCTAGAGATCGGAGGGTTACGCAGTATTTT. The rearrangement joins TRBV20-1 to TRBJ2-3, with D possibly matching TRBD2 (6 bases). This CDR3 spans 12 amino acids. Germline V CDR1 and CDR2: DFQATT, SNEGSKA (reference sequence). V was clipped by 0 bases and J by 8 bases, with 9 bases between them.

This clonotype was picked up many times. This sequence joins TRBV24-1 and TRBJ1-2; D is undetermined. The CDR3 loop spans 14 amino acids. CDR1 is KGHDR and CDR2 is SFDVKD in the germline V gene. The V end lost 1 base, the J end lost 5 bases, and 10 bases lay between the germline ends. CDR3 coding DNA: TGTGCCACCAGTGATTTTTCGTCTGATTATGGCTACACCTTC. Translating gives CATSDFSSDYGYTF.

The V call is TRBV28, the J call TRBJ2-7; TRBD2 agrees at 12 bases. CDR1 MDHEN and CDR2 SYDVKM come from the germline V gene. The CDR3 runs 19 residues. V trimming: 3 bases; J trimming: 2 bases; junction bases outside the gene matches: 14. The CDR3 spells CASSFIAPTSGRRPYEQYF. For the CDR3, the DNA is TGTGCCAGCAGTTTCATCGCCCCTACTAGCGGGAGGAGGCCCTACGAGCAGTACTTC.

This clonotype was seen repeatedly, ten times or more. The rearrangement uses TRBV20-1 and TRBJ1-2; D perhaps matches TRBD1 (6 bases). The V and J ends lost 0 bases and 3 bases respectively, with 20 bases between them. Germline V gene data show CDR1 as DFQATT and CDR2 as SNEGSKA (reference sequence). The CDR3 loop spans 17 amino acids. The CDR3: CSARDRGRGEMHYGYTF. The CDR3 coding sequence is TGCAGTGCTAGAGATAGGGGCAGGGGCGAGATGCACTATGGCTACACCTTC.

This clonotype was observed at least ten times. The V gene is TRBV20-1, the J gene TRBJ2-1; TRBD2 matches 11 bases. J was trimmed by 9 bases and V by 6 bases; bases with no gene match: 10. Germline CDR1 reads DFQATT; CDR2 reads SNEGSKA (reference sequence). There are 14 residues in the CDR3. The CDR3 bases are TGCAGTGCGGAACTAGCGGGAGCTGTTGGTGAGCAGTTCTTC. Encoded protein: CSAELAGAVGEQFF.

There are a few counts of this clonotype. This rearrangement joins TRBV6-1 to TRBJ2-7, with TRBD1 matching over 10 bases. The CDR3 sequence is 14 residues long. V trimming: 7 bases; J trimming: 6 bases; junction bases outside the gene matches: 9. Germline CDR1 is MNHNS and CDR2 is SASEGT. The CDR3 protein is CASKPGQGSAEQYF. In DNA, the CDR3 is TGTGCCAGCAAACCGGGACAGGGGTCCGCCGAGCAGTACTTC.

The chain has TRBV7-6 and TRBJ2-7, with D possibly called TRBD1 or TRBD2 (5 bases each). V lost 4 bases and J 4 bases, leaving 17 bases between the germline ends. Germline V gene lookup returns CDR1 SGHVS and CDR2 FNYEAQ. CDR3 length: 15 residues. The CDR3 sequence: CASSSASGREYEQYF. CDR3 DNA: TGTGCCAGCAGCTCCGCTTCGGGGCGTGAATACGAGCAGTACTTC.

This clonotype was observed a few times. V and J are TRBV3-1 and TRBJ1-5; TRBD1 matches at 7 bases. The trim removed 6 bases at V and 3 bases at J, leaving 8 bases unmatched. Germline V gives CDR1 LGHDT, CDR2 YNNKEL (reference sequence). This CDR3 has 15 residues. The CDR3 region has the DNA TGTGCCAGCAGTCTAGGGGACAGAACCAATCAGCCCCAGCATTTT. This gives the protein CASSLGDRTNQPQHF.

This clonotype came up many times. CDR3 amino acids: CSAKISSGSWTGELFF. The CDR3 region has the DNA TGCAGTGCTAAAATCTCTAGCGGGAGCTGGACCGGGGAGCTGTTTTTT. V is TRBV20-1 and J is TRBJ2-2, with TRBD2 matching 10 bases. The germline CDR1 and CDR2 sequences are DFQATT and SNEGSKA (reference sequence). The length of the CDR3 is 16 residues. V shed 4 bases, J shed 5 bases, and the junction held 10 bases outside the gene matches.

The chain joins TRBV29-1 to TRBJ2-2; D unresolved. The CDR3 runs 12 residues. The V gene lost 2 bases and the J gene lost 5 bases, with 6 bases spanning the gap. Germline V gives CDR1 SQVTM, CDR2 ANQGSEA. CDR3 sequence: CSVEPQTGELFF. CDR3 DNA sequence: TGCAGCGTTGAACCCCAGACCGGGGAGCTGTTTTTT.

J is TRBJ2-5 and V is TRBV10-3; TRBD2 agrees at 12 bases. The CDR3 covers 16 residues. The germline CDR1 and CDR2 sequences are ENHRY and SYGVKD. V shed 10 bases and J 1 base; nucleotides not matched to a gene: 10. This chain's CDR3 is CATLPGLAGFQETQYF. The CDR3 nucleotides are TGTGCCACCTTACCGGGACTAGCGGGCTTCCAAGAGACCCAGTACTTC.